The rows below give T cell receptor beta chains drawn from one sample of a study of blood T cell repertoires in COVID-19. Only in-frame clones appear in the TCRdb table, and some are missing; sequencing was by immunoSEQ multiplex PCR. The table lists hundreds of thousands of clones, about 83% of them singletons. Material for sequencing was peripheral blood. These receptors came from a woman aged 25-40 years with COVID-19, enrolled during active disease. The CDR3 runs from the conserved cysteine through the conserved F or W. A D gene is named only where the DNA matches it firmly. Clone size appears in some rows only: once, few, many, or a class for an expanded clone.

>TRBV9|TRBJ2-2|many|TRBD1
CASDRGAGELFF
TGTGCCAGTGACAGGGGAGCCGGGGAGCTGTTTTTT
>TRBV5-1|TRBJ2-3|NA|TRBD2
CASSLASQAGGSDTQYF
TGCGCCAGCAGCTTGGCCAGTCAAGCGGGGGGCTCAGATACGCAGTATTTT
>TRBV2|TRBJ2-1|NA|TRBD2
CASSAIGTSGGEQFF
TGTGCCAGCAGTGCTATAGGGACTAGCGGGGGTGAGCAGTTCTTC
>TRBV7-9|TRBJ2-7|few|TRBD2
CASSELAHEQYF
TGTGCCAGCAGCGAACTAGCGCACGAGCAGTACTTC
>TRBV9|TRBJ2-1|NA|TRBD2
CASSVGGSGNEQFF
TGTGCCAGCAGCGTAGGAGGTAGCGGGAATGAGCAGTTCTTC
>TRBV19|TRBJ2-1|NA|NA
CASSIDRSFGEQFF
TGTGCCAGTAGTATAGATAGGAGCTTCGGTGAGCAGTTCTTC
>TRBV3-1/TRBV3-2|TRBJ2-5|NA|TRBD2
CASSQDRRTSGAWETQYF
TGTGCCAGCAGCCAAGATAGGAGGACTAGCGGCGCCTGGGAGACCCAGTACTTC
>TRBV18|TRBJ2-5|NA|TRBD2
CASSSGTSGGAQETQYF
TGTGCCAGCTCATCGGGGACTAGCGGGGGGGCCCAAGAGACCCAGTACTTC
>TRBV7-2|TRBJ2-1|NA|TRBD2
CASSLLEIAGGPNEQFF
TGTGCCAGCAGCTTACTAGAAATAGCGGGAGGGCCGAATGAGCAGTTCTTC
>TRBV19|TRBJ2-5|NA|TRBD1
CASSSTGGKETQYF
TGTGCCAGTAGTTCAACAGGGGGCAAGGAGACCCAGTACTTC
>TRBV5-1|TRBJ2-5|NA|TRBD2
CASSLTLAGGLGETQYF
TGCGCCAGCAGCTTGACACTAGCGGGAGGGTTGGGAGAGACCCAGTACTTC
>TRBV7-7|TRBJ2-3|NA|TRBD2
CASSLTSGTDTQYF
TGTGCCAGCAGCTTAACTAGCGGCACAGATACGCAGTATTTT
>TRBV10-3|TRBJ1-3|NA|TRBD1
CAISAQTGDLANTIYF
TGTGCCATCAGTGCCCAGACAGGGGATCTCGCGAACACCATATATTTT
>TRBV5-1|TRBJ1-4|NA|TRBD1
CASSLSGTANEKLFF
TGCGCCAGCAGCCTCTCCGGGACAGCTAATGAAAAACTGTTTTTT
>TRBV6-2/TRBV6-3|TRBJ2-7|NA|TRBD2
CASSYSKREGYEQYF
TGTGCCAGCAGTTACTCGAAACGGGAGGGGTACGAGCAGTACTTC
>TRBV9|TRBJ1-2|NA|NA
CASSGTVPRYTF
TGTGCCAGTTCAGGGACTGTCCCTAGGTACACCTTC
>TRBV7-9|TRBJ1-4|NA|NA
CASPDGETNEKLFF
TGTGCCAGCCCTGACGGGGAAACTAATGAAAAACTGTTTTTT